Listed below are T cell receptor beta chains from one sample, sequenced in a study of cytomegalovirus exposure and HLA in healthy donors. Only in-frame clones appear in the TCRdb table, and some are missing; sequencing was by immunoSEQ multiplex PCR. The top ten hold roughly 6% of the sample, which has fewer than 250,000 clones, around 80% seen once. What was sequenced was PBMCs. The origin of the receptors is a middle-aged man in good health and CMV-seropositive. The conserved cysteine and the conserved F or W are not part of the CDR3 here. Each record gives: J gene, V gene, CDR3 protein.

j_call: TRBJ2-5; v_call: TRBV7-3; cdr3_aa: ASSLGATRAETQY
j_call: TRBJ1-4; v_call: TRBV4-1; cdr3_aa: ASSQGGKGGEKLF
j_call: TRBJ1-1; v_call: TRBV5-1; cdr3_aa: ASSLGQGASMNTEAF
j_call: -; v_call: TRBV15; cdr3_aa: ATWTTGTGSNEQY
j_call: TRBJ2-2; v_call: TRBV5-1; cdr3_aa: ASSLGGPPGELF
j_call: TRBJ2-2; v_call: TRBV7-9; cdr3_aa: ASSPDLNTGELF
j_call: TRBJ2-4; v_call: TRBV29-1; cdr3_aa: SVTPRGRGDIQY
j_call: TRBJ2-1; v_call: TRBV27; cdr3_aa: ASSFRTSGRGSYNEQF
j_call: TRBJ2-1; v_call: TRBV6-1; cdr3_aa: ASSDGTGGSRYYNEQF
j_call: TRBJ1-2; v_call: TRBV5-1; cdr3_aa: ASSLEGGGGYT
j_call: TRBJ1-2; v_call: TRBV19; cdr3_aa: ASSKDRFYGYT
j_call: TRBJ1-2; v_call: TRBV19; cdr3_aa: ASIEGGTNYGYT
j_call: TRBJ1-5; v_call: TRBV18; cdr3_aa: ASSPDRDQPQH
j_call: TRBJ1-5; v_call: TRBV7-9; cdr3_aa: ASSLGGGSIEPQH
j_call: TRBJ2-1; v_call: TRBV19; cdr3_aa: ASTIAGRRDNEQF
j_call: TRBJ2-5; v_call: TRBV27; cdr3_aa: ASGQGIQETQY
j_call: TRBJ1-1; v_call: TRBV30; cdr3_aa: AWSLRSTGRNTEAF
j_call: TRBJ1-1; v_call: TRBV2; cdr3_aa: ASRPDSPEAF
j_call: TRBJ2-1; v_call: TRBV19; cdr3_aa: ASTAGGGNEQF
j_call: TRBJ2-5; v_call: TRBV7-8; cdr3_aa: ASSFGLAGGYQETQY
j_call: TRBJ2-3; v_call: TRBV2; cdr3_aa: ASSEAGGRTDTQY
j_call: TRBJ2-3; v_call: TRBV27; cdr3_aa: ASSLAGGPDTQY
j_call: TRBJ1-2; v_call: TRBV6-1; cdr3_aa: ASSEPQGWYGYT
j_call: TRBJ1-3; v_call: TRBV25-1; cdr3_aa: ASRGTGYGNTIY
j_call: TRBJ1-1; v_call: TRBV5-1; cdr3_aa: ASSLGALNTEAF
j_call: TRBJ1-4; v_call: TRBV9; cdr3_aa: ASSVAGGATNEKLF
j_call: TRBJ1-2; v_call: TRBV6-1; cdr3_aa: ASLPPLYGYT
j_call: TRBJ2-4; v_call: TRBV6-4; cdr3_aa: ASSDSAGARNIQY
j_call: TRBJ2-2; v_call: TRBV25-1; cdr3_aa: ASTPTGTNTGELF
j_call: TRBJ2-4; v_call: TRBV13; cdr3_aa: ASSLVVTSGSRGNIQY
j_call: TRBJ2-1; v_call: TRBV5-1; cdr3_aa: ASSFSSGSYNEQF
j_call: TRBJ2-7; v_call: TRBV27; cdr3_aa: ASSLSMGRTYEQY
j_call: TRBJ1-2; v_call: TRBV6-1; cdr3_aa: ASSEFEGGGYT
j_call: TRBJ2-3; v_call: TRBV6-5; cdr3_aa: ASSRISGTSDTQY
j_call: TRBJ1-5; v_call: TRBV29-1; cdr3_aa: SVGGPGEPQH
j_call: TRBJ2-7; v_call: TRBV30; cdr3_aa: AWSGGGSSYEQY
j_call: TRBJ1-1; v_call: TRBV18; cdr3_aa: ASSLEGKGAETF
j_call: TRBJ2-1; v_call: TRBV10-2; cdr3_aa: ASSDPSGRSPYNEQF
j_call: TRBJ2-1; v_call: TRBV4-1; cdr3_aa: ASSRPTSETRGEQF
j_call: TRBJ2-3; v_call: TRBV7-6; cdr3_aa: ASSPRTAKSTDTQY
j_call: TRBJ1-4; v_call: TRBV5-1; cdr3_aa: ASSYEGSEKLF
j_call: TRBJ2-5; v_call: TRBV27; cdr3_aa: ASTPGLAGVGETQY
j_call: TRBJ2-7; v_call: TRBV27; cdr3_aa: ASSLSGADYEQY
j_call: -; v_call: TRBV5-1; cdr3_aa: ASSRTGELYEQY
j_call: TRBJ1-2; v_call: TRBV7-9; cdr3_aa: ASSLGQGAYYGYT
j_call: TRBJ1-2; v_call: TRBV5-1; cdr3_aa: ASSAQGAFAYGYT
j_call: TRBJ1-2; v_call: TRBV10-3; cdr3_aa: AISESGNYGYT
j_call: TRBJ2-5; v_call: TRBV9; cdr3_aa: ASTDQREGETQY
j_call: TRBJ1-4; v_call: TRBV13; cdr3_aa: ASRPRGYGNEKLF
j_call: TRBJ1-2; v_call: TRBV5-8; cdr3_aa: ASSLKDRDYGYT
j_call: TRBJ2-7; v_call: TRBV6-1; cdr3_aa: ASRHSGTHEQY
j_call: TRBJ1-1; v_call: TRBV2; cdr3_aa: ANNRDYEAF
j_call: TRBJ2-1; v_call: TRBV5-1; cdr3_aa: ASSLDGRIRNEQF
j_call: TRBJ2-4; v_call: TRBV10-3; cdr3_aa: AISESGSEGDIQY
j_call: TRBJ2-7; v_call: TRBV7-6; cdr3_aa: ASSSKQGGEQY
j_call: TRBJ2-2; v_call: TRBV25-1; cdr3_aa: ASGAYYDYSSGELF
j_call: TRBJ1-4; v_call: TRBV2; cdr3_aa: ASTERGEKLF
j_call: TRBJ1-2; v_call: TRBV7-9; cdr3_aa: ASSTAGEGVGYGYT
j_call: TRBJ2-7; v_call: TRBV19; cdr3_aa: ASSPGTAYEQY
j_call: TRBJ2-3; v_call: TRBV5-4; cdr3_aa: ASSRLAGRTDTQY